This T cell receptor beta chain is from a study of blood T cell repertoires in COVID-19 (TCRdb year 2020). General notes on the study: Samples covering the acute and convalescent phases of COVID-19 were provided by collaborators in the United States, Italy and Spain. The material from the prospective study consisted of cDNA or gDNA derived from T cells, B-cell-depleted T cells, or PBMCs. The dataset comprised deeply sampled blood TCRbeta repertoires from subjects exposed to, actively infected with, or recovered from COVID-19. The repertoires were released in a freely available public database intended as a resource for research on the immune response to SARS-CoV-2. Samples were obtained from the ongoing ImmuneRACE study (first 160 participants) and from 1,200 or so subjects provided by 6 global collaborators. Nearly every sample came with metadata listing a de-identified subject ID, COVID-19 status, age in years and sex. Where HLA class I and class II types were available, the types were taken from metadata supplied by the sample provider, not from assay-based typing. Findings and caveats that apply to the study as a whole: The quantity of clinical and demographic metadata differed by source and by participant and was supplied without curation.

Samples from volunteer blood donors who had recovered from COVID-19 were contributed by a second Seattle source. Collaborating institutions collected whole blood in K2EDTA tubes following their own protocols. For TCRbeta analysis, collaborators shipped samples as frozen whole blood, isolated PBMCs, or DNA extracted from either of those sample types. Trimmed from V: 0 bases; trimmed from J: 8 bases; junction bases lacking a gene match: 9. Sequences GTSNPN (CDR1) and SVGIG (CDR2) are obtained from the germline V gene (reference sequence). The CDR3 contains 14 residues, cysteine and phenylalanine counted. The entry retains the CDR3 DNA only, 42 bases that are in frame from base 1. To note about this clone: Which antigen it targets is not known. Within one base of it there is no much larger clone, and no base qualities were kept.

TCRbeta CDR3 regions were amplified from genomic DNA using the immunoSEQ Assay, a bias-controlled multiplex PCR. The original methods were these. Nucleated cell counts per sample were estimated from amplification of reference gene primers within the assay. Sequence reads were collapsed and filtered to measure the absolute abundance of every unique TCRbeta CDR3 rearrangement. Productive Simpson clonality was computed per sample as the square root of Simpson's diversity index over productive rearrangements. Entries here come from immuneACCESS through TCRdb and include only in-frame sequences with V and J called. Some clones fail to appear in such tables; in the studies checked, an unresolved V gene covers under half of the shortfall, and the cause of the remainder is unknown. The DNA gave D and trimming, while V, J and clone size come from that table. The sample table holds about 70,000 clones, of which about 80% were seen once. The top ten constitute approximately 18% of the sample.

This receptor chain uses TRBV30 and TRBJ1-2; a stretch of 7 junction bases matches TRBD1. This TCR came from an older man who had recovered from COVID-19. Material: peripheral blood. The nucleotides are TGTGCCTGGAGTGTGACAGGGAGTACGGGGGGCTACACCTTC. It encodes CAWSVTGSTGGYTF.